Below, 3 T cell receptor beta chains from the same sample are listed, as sequenced in a study of shared clonotypes between healthy human individuals. Naive CD8 cells, CD45RO-negative and positively selected for CCR7, excluded terminally differentiated effector memory CD45RA+ cells. TCRdb's table, derived via immunoSEQ multiplex PCR, lists solely in-frame clones and lacks some. The sample lists around 1,900,000 clones, 80% to 95% occurring once. The sample was naive CD8+ T cells from PBMCs. The receptors here all came from a man aged 18 to 35 in good health. Some clones in this sample may be carry-over from other donors' samples.

The chain is built from TRBV7-8 and TRBJ1-3, with D hard to call. Germline V lookup: CDR1 SGHVS, CDR2 FQNEAQ. With 6 bases removed from V and 10 bases from J, the gap between germline ends came to 16 bases. The CDR3 runs to 13 residues. The chain's CDR3 is CASSSKFGGTIYF. For the CDR3, the DNA is TGTGCCAGCAGTTCCAAGTTCGGCGGAACCATATATTTT.

The genes are TRBV21-1 and TRBJ1-2. TRBV21-1 is a listed pseudogene. This CDR3 comprises 13 residues. The CDR3 DNA reads as TGTGCCAGCTTTCTCGGCGGGTACTATGGCTACACCTTC. The encoded protein is CASFLGGYYGYTF.

The chain has TRBV28 and TRBJ2-5; TRBD2 agrees at 11 bases. V lost 7 bases to trimming and J lost 5 bases; unmatched junction nucleotides: 9. The CDR3 is 15 residues long. Germline CDR1 reads MDHEN; CDR2 reads SYDVKM. CDR3 loop: CASTPGLADGETQYF. CDR3 DNA: TGTGCCAGCACCCCGGGACTAGCGGACGGGGAGACCCAGTACTTC.